This section outlines one T cell receptor (beta chain) sequence together with its context. This entry belongs to a study of control samples from healthy donors and cancer patients. The CDR3 loop spans 16 amino acids. Per the germline V gene, CDR1 is KGHDR and CDR2 is SFDVKD. The V gene end was trimmed by 3 bases and the J gene end by 2 bases; junction bases not matched to a gene: 6. The protocol was immunoSEQ multiplex PCR, while the TCRdb copy is restricted to in-frame clones and leaves out a portion. The repertoire holds roughly 86,000 clones, with less than 95% as singletons. Material for sequencing was blood. The origin of this receptor is a woman aged 18-29 years in good health. The chain combines TRBV24-1 with TRBJ2-5, with 9 positions matching TRBD1. Here the CDR3 reads CATSDRGQGLQETQYF. The CDR3 DNA reads TGTGCCACCAGTGATAGGGGACAGGGATTACAAGAGACCCAGTACTTC.